This T cell receptor (beta chain) is from a study of blood T cell repertoires in COVID-19. Study overall: Acute-phase and convalescent COVID-19 samples originated in the United States, Italy and Spain. T cells, B-cell-depleted T cells, or PBMCs supplied cDNA or gDNA.

In the source study's methods: Estimated nucleated cell counts came from reference gene primer amplification. Sequencing was performed with immunoSEQ multiplex PCR; in TCRdb, only in-frame clones are kept and a portion is missing. The V and J calls and clone size were taken over from that table, and D and trimming were inferred from the DNA. The sample holds about 250,000 clones, approximately 85% seen once. Trimming removed 0 bases at V and 1 base at J, with 7 bases between. The CDR3 consists of 14 residues. Germline assignment: CDR1 LNHNV and CDR2 YYDKDF (reference sequence). Each participant's cohort was designated according to participant-reported clinical history.

This sequence originates from a woman in her fifties or sixties with acute COVID-19. Sequences were obtained from PBMCs or T cells enriched from blood (not recorded which). The gene calls are TRBV15 and TRBJ2-7; no clear D gene. As DNA, the CDR3 is TGTGCCACCAGCAGAGAAAAAATATCCTACGAGCAGTACTTC. This codes for CATSREKISYEQYF.